The 24 T cell receptor beta chains below were found in one sample sequenced in a study of blood T cell repertoires in COVID-19. The protocol was immunoSEQ multiplex PCR, while the TCRdb copy is restricted to in-frame clones and leaves out a portion. Found here are around 480,000 clones, around 88% of them singletons; the top ten hold 10% to 15%. The specimen sequenced was peripheral blood. Receptors originate from a woman aged 45-59 years with COVID-19, enrolled during active disease.

This clone was counted a few times. The rearrangement joins TRBV24-1 to TRBJ1-1, with a tentative D call TRBD1 (6 bases). Looked up from germline, CDR1 is KGHDR and CDR2 is SFDVKD. CDR3 length: 12 residues. Deletions cut 3 bases from V and 10 bases from J, with 11 bases between. Written as DNA, the CDR3 is TGTGCCACCAGTGATGCGGGGGGCCGAGCTTTCTTT. Encoded protein: CATSDAGGRAFF.

The chain is built from TRBV5-6 and TRBJ2-7, with D possibly TRBD1 on 7 matching bases. In germline, CDR1 is SGHDT, CDR2 YYEEEE. There are 14 residues in the CDR3. V was clipped by 5 bases and J by 5 bases, with 17 bases between them. CDR3 in amino acids: CASSSAGGIHEQYF. In DNA, the CDR3 is TGTGCCAGCAGTTCGGCAGGGGGGATCCACGAGCAGTACTTC.

This clone was counted between two and nine times. This chain links TRBV4-1 with TRBJ1-5, with a tentative D call TRBD1 (5 bases). The CDR3 spans 17 residues. The germline V gene has CDR1 MGHRA and CDR2 YSYEKL. V was trimmed by 2 bases and J by 1 base, leaving 15 bases between them. CDR3 amino acids: CASSQPGGKRSNQPQHF. In DNA, the CDR3 is TGCGCCAGCAGCCAACCCGGGGGGAAGAGGAGCAATCAGCCCCAGCATTTT.

This clone showed up just once. The chain uses TRBV2 and TRBJ1-1; the D gene is possibly TRBD1 (5 bases). The V gene's germline CDR1 is SNHLY and CDR2 FYNNEI. The CDR3 runs to 13 residues. V was pared by 6 bases and J by 1 base, with 9 bases between. The CDR3 is CASRVDRNTEAFF. CDR3 DNA: TGTGCCAGCAGGGTCGACAGGAACACTGAAGCTTTCTTT.

The chain employs TRBV29-1 and TRBJ1-2; 10 bases align to TRBD1. Germline-derived CDR1 and CDR2 are SQVTM and ANQGSEA. V was clipped by 5 bases and J by 2 bases; unmatched bases: 5. This CDR3 is 14 amino acids long. CDR3 DNA: TGCAGCGTTTCGACAGGGGGCGAAAACTATGGCTACACCTTC. Encoded protein: CSVSTGGENYGYTF. Supplemented by reference TRBV29-1 and TRBJ1-2, the full variable domain reads SAVISQKPSRDICQRGTSLTIQCQVDSQVTMMFWYRQQPGQSLTLIATANQGSEATYESGFVIDKFPISRPNLTFSTLTVSNMSPEDSSIYLCSVSTGGENYGYTFGSGTRLTVV.

CDR3 loop: CASSSGQGVLGGYTF. The CDR3 coding sequence is TGTGCCAGCAGTTCGGGACAGGGTGTTTTGGGCGGCTACACCTTC. The chain employs TRBV25-1 and TRBJ1-2, with 9 positions matching TRBD1. CDR3 length: 15 amino acids. Germline V gene data show CDR1 as MGHDK and CDR2 as SYGVNS. Germline trimming cut 5 bases from V and 8 bases from J; bases unmatched to any gene: 12.

V usage is TRBV5-1 and J usage is TRBJ2-3; TRBD1 matches at 10 bases. CDR3 size: 17 residues. V was clipped by 2 bases and J by 1 base; unmatched bases: 7. CDR1 and CDR2 (germline): SGHRS, YFSETQ. In DNA form, the CDR3 reads TGCGCCAGCAGCTTAACCCCCGGGACAGGGGGCACAGATACGCAGTATTTT. It encodes CASSLTPGTGGTDTQYF.

This chain uses TRBV7-3 with TRBJ2-1; tentatively, D is TRBD1 (5 bases). Germline V gene lookup returns CDR1 SGHTA and CDR2 FQGTGA. This CDR3 has 14 amino acids. The V end was cut by 4 bases, the J end by 12 bases, with 19 bases between. CDR3 loop: CASSSGGALDGQFF. The DNA of the CDR3 is TGTGCCAGCAGCTCAGGTGGGGCCTTAGATGGGCAGTTCTTC.

Concerning this clone itself: A read error may account for a junction end that differs from germline. V usage is TRBV20-1 and J usage is TRBJ1-1; D may be TRBD1 (6 bases). This CDR3 has 8 residues. Germline V gene data show CDR1 as DFQATT and CDR2 as SNEGSKA (reference sequence). The CDR3 DNA is TGCAGTGCTAGCAGGGGCACCTTT. Protein sequence: CSASRGTF.

In DNA form, the CDR3 reads TGTGCCAGCAGCTTGCAGGGGTCGACGGATACGCAGTATTTT. It specifies CASSLQGSTDTQYF. V usage is TRBV5-6 and J usage is TRBJ2-3; D possibly corresponds to TRBD1 (6 bases). Trimming removed 1 base at V and 6 bases at J, with 12 bases between. Germline values: CDR1 SGHDT, CDR2 YYEEEE. This CDR3 region has 14 residues. The complete variable domain, with remaining parts taken from reference TRBV5-6 and TRBJ2-3, reads DAGVTQSPTHLIKTRGQQVTLRCSPKSGHDTVSWYQQALGQGPQFIFQYYEEEERQRGNFPDRFSGHQFPNYSSELNVNALLLGDSALYLCASSLQGSTDTQYFGPGTRLTVL.

This chain connects TRBV3-1 (or the pseudogene TRBV3-2) to TRBJ1-4; D ambiguous. V dropped 3 bases and J dropped 8 bases, with 13 bases sitting between them. CDR3 size: 14 residues. Germline CDR1 LGHDT, CDR2 YNNKEL (reference sequence). The CDR3 DNA reads TGTGCCAGCAGCCACAAGATGTTAGAAGAAAAACTGTTTTTT. Protein product: CASSHKMLEEKLFF.

The genes are TRBV29-1 and TRBJ2-1, with 10 bases fitting TRBD2. This CDR3 is built from 15 residues. CDR1 SQVTM and CDR2 ANQGSEA come from the germline V gene. The J segment lost 0 bases and the V segment lost 7 bases, leaving 6 bases of the junction unmatched. The CDR3 DNA is TGCAGCGGTAGCGGGGGGCTTAGCTCCTACAATGAGCAGTTCTTC. Residues: CSGSGGLSSYNEQFF.

The chain joins TRBV27 to TRBJ1-4; D is unclear. V was pared by 5 bases and J by 4 bases, with 5 bases between. The germline CDR1 and CDR2 sequences are MNHEY and SMNVEV (reference sequence). The length of the CDR3 is 12 residues. The CDR3 protein is CASSGSNEKLFF. CDR3 DNA sequence: TGTGCCAGCAGTGGCAGTAATGAAAAACTGTTTTTT. Full variable domain (remainder filled in from reference TRBV27 and TRBJ1-4): EAQVTQNPRYLITVTGKKLTVTCSQNMNHEYMSWYRQDPGLGLRQIYYSMNVEVTDKGDVPEGYKVSRKEKRNFPLILESPSPNQTSLYFCASSGSNEKLFFGSGTQLSVL.

The CDR3 bases are TGTGCCACCAGTGATTTTCGGGATACGCAGTATTTT. It codes for CATSDFRDTQYF. The chain couples TRBV24-1 to TRBJ2-3; no clear D. Germline assignment: CDR1 KGHDR and CDR2 SFDVKD. Trimming removed 1 base from V and 6 bases from J, with 4 bases in between. The CDR3 contains 12 residues.

The chain couples TRBV30 to TRBJ1-1; D remains unclear. Germline loops: CDR1 GTSNPN, CDR2 SVGIG (reference sequence). V dropped 7 bases and J dropped 1 base, with 13 bases sitting between them. The CDR3 is made up of 13 amino acids. This CDR3 is CASHPFPNTEAFF. In DNA form, the CDR3 reads TGTGCCTCACACCCATTTCCGAACACTGAAGCTTTCTTT.

The chain carries TRBV27 and TRBJ2-2, with D possibly being TRBD2 (5 bases). Trimming took 5 bases from V and 7 from J, leaving 11 bases between them. This CDR3 has 13 amino acids. Per the germline V gene, CDR1 is MNHEY and CDR2 is SMNVEV (reference sequence). DNA of the CDR3: TGTGCCAGCAGTCTGTGGGGAGTCGGGGAGCTGTTTTTT. It translates to CASSLWGVGELFF.

This clone appeared once. This rearrangement joins TRBV12-5 to TRBJ2-1, with 7 bases matching TRBD1. The J segment lost 16 bases and the V segment lost 6 bases, leaving 30 bases of the junction unmatched. Looked up from germline, CDR1 is LGHNT and CDR2 is FRNRAP. The CDR3 spans 18 residues. This CDR3 is CASGPGQKAPTESFKGFF. As DNA, the CDR3 is TGTGCTAGTGGCCCGGGACAGAAGGCCCCGACAGAGTCCTTTAAAGGATTCTTC.

The V and J genes are TRBV5-4 and TRBJ2-1; TRBD1 might be the D (5 bases). CDR3 size: 16 residues. Trimming removed 0 bases from V and 10 bases from J, with 20 bases in between. CDR1 is SGHNT, CDR2 YYREEE, per germline (reference sequence). The CDR3 loop reads CASSLDLGPSDGEQFF. The CDR3 DNA sequence: TGTGCCAGCAGCTTGGATCTGGGGCCCTCTGACGGAGAGCAGTTCTTC.

The chain links TRBV5-6 to TRBJ1-2; no firm D call. Germline loops: CDR1 SGHDT, CDR2 YYEEEE. There are 14 residues in the CDR3. V was shortened by 0 bases and J by 1 base, with 7 bases between the two germline ends. The CDR3 is CASSLEEYNYGYTF. The CDR3, as DNA: TGTGCCAGCAGCTTGGAGGAGTATAACTATGGCTACACCTTC.

The chain carries TRBV20-1 and TRBJ1-5; TRBD1 agrees at 7 bases. CDR1 is DFQATT and CDR2 is SNEGSKA in the germline V gene (reference sequence). Trimming at V came to 4 bases and at J to 2 bases, leaving 5 bases not matched to a gene. The CDR3 sequence is 14 residues long. The CDR3, as DNA: TGCAGTGCTATTGACAGGGATCGCAATCAGCCCCAGCATTTT. Amino acids: CSAIDRDRNQPQHF.

The chain uses TRBV10-2 and TRBJ2-7, with 7 bases identical to TRBD1. Trimming at V came to 0 bases and at J to 3 bases, leaving 5 bases not matched to a gene. This CDR3 comprises 15 residues. Germline values: CDR1 WSHSY, CDR2 SAAADI. The CDR3 is CASSESAGGFYEQYF. The CDR3 bases are TGCGCCAGCAGTGAGTCTGCAGGGGGTTTCTACGAGCAGTACTTC.

This chain links TRBV9 with TRBJ1-1; a possible D gene is TRBD1 (6 bases). This CDR3 comprises 14 residues. Germline V gene data show CDR1 as SGDLS and CDR2 as YYNGEE. Trimming pared 4 bases from V and 5 bases from J, leaving 15 bases between. CDR3 DNA sequence: TGTGCCAGCAGCTCGTCAGGGGAGGGAACTGAAGCTTTCTTT. Its translation is CASSSSGEGTEAFF.

The rearrangement links TRBV7-9 to TRBJ1-6, with D hard to call. The V gene lost 3 bases and the J gene lost 9 bases, with 12 bases spanning the gap. Germline V gives CDR1 SEHNR, CDR2 FQNEAQ (reference sequence). The CDR3 sequence is 14 residues long. CDR3 in DNA: TGTGCCAGCAGCTTTTTCACAGCTCTTTCACCCCTCCACTTT. Its protein is CASSFFTALSPLHF.

The rearrangement uses TRBV5-4 and TRBJ2-5; the match to TRBD2 covers 8 bases. Trimming cost V 10 bases and J 5 bases; bases outside gene matches: 7. CDR1 SGHNT and CDR2 YYREEE come from the germline V gene (reference sequence). CDR3 length: 12 amino acids. The CDR3 region is CASQGGGETQYF. The CDR3 nucleotides are TGTGCCTCTCAGGGCGGGGGGGAGACCCAGTACTTC.